The TCR beta chain under discussion was sequenced for a study of early T cells in non-severe SARS-CoV-2 infection. About the study: Alpha and beta chains were unpaired, from unsorted whole-blood bulk RNA.

This clonotype has only a few counts. A single record per CDR3 protein comes from TCRdb applying MiXCR to the 5' RACE reads. The table lists about 72,000 distinct CDR3 sequences, roughly a tenth of them singletons. The V gene's germline CDR1 is SGHTA and CDR2 FQGTGA. The length of the CDR3 is 15 residues. V dropped 5 bases and J dropped 4 bases, with 15 bases sitting between them. V is TRBV7-3 and J is TRBJ2-1; D not resolved. This receptor was taken from an adult who was a healthcare worker with PCR-confirmed SARS-CoV-2 infection or an uninfected control (not recorded which). Sequences were derived from whole blood, sampled at baseline. The CDR3 region is CASSPSGDSYNEQFF. In DNA, the CDR3 is TGTGCCAGCAGCCCGTCGGGTGACTCATACAATGAGCAGTTCTTC.